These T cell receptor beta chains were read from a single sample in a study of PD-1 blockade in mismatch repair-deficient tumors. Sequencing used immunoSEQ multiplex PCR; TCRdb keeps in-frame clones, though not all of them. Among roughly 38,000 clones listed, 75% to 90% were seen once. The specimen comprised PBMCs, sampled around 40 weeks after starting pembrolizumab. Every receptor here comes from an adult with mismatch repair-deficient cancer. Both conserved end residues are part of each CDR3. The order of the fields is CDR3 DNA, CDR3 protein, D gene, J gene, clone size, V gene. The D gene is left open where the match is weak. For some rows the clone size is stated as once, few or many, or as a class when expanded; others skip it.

DNA: TGTGCCAGCAGTGAGGGCAGGGGCTCTGGAAACACCATATATTTT
CDR3: CASSEGRGSGNTIYF
D: .
J: TRBJ1-3
size: .
V: TRBV6-1

DNA: TGTGCCAGCAGCTTGGGGCAGGACACCGGGGAGCTGTTTTTT
CDR3: CASSLGQDTGELFF
D: .
J: TRBJ2-2
size: .
V: TRBV5-4

DNA: TGTGCCAGCAGCTCAGACTACGTCGGGACCCAGTACTTC
CDR3: CASSSDYVGTQYF
D: .
J: TRBJ2-5
size: .
V: TRBV7-7

DNA: TGTGCCAGCAGCCTGTTTTCCGGGACAGAAATTACATACTATGGCTACACCTTC
CDR3: CASSLFSGTEITYYGYTF
D: TRBD1
J: TRBJ1-2
size: .
V: TRBV7-8

DNA: TGTGCCTGGACGAGGGGAGGGCCTGGAAACACCATATATTTT
CDR3: CAWTRGGPGNTIYF
D: .
J: TRBJ1-3
size: .
V: TRBV30

DNA: TGCAGCGGGGACAGGGTAAGCACTGAAGCTTTCTTT
CDR3: CSGDRVSTEAFF
D: TRBD1
J: TRBJ1-1
size: .
V: TRBV29-1

DNA: TGTGCCAGCAGCTTATTTGTGGCGGCCCACGAGCAGTACTTC
CDR3: CASSLFVAAHEQYF
D: .
J: TRBJ2-7
size: .
V: TRBV7-8

DNA: TGCGCCAGCAGCTTGGACAGGATCACAGATACGCAGTATTTT
CDR3: CASSLDRITDTQYF
D: .
J: TRBJ2-3
size: .
V: TRBV5-1

DNA: TGCAGTGCCTATTCCTACGAGCAGTACTTC
CDR3: CSAYSYEQYF
D: .
J: TRBJ2-7
size: .
V: TRBV20-1

DNA: TGTGCCTGGAGTCCGGACTCCCTAGGTCAGACCCAGTACTTC
CDR3: CAWSPDSLGQTQYF
D: .
J: TRBJ2-5
size: .
V: TRBV30

DNA: TGTGCCAGCAGCGTAGATCGTCCCGGGAACCAAATTACCGGGGAGCTGTTTTTT
CDR3: CASSVDRPGNQITGELFF
D: .
J: TRBJ2-2
size: .
V: TRBV9

DNA: TGTGCCATCAGGACTACACAGGGCCATGAGCAGTTCTTC
CDR3: CAIRTTQGHEQFF
D: .
J: TRBJ2-1
size: .
V: TRBV10-3

DNA: TGTGCCAGCAGCGTAGAGGGGGACGGTGGTTCACCCCTCCACTTT
CDR3: CASSVEGDGGSPLHF
D: .
J: TRBJ1-6
size: .
V: TRBV9

DNA: TGTGCCAGCAGCTGGGACAGGGAACGCGAGCAGTACTTC
CDR3: CASSWDREREQYF
D: TRBD1
J: TRBJ2-7
size: .
V: TRBV11-2

DNA: TGTGCCACCAGCGCGGGACAGGGTCTTTCTAATGAAAAACTGTTTTTT
CDR3: CATSAGQGLSNEKLFF
D: TRBD1
J: TRBJ1-4
size: .
V: TRBV15

DNA: TGTGCCAGCAGTGACAGAGGGGGCACCATATATTTT
CDR3: CASSDRGGTIYF
D: .
J: TRBJ1-3
size: once
V: TRBV2

DNA: TGTGCCTGGGGCGGACAGGGGGGGAAGACCCAGTACTTC
CDR3: CAWGGQGGKTQYF
D: TRBD1
J: TRBJ2-5
size: .
V: TRBV30

DNA: TGTGCCAGCTCGACAGGGATCGGCACTGAAGCTTTCTTT
CDR3: CASSTGIGTEAFF
D: TRBD1
J: TRBJ1-1
size: .
V: TRBV18

DNA: TGTGCCAGCAGCTTCCATGCGGAAAGTGCCTACGAGCAGTACTTC
CDR3: CASSFHAESAYEQYF
D: .
J: TRBJ2-7
size: .
V: TRBV7-9

DNA: TGTGCCAGCTCACCCCTGCGAGCGACGAACACCGGGGAGCTGTTTTTT
CDR3: CASSPLRATNTGELFF
D: .
J: TRBJ2-2
size: once
V: TRBV18

DNA: TGTGCCCCCCCCCGGGACAGGAATCAGCCCCAGCATTTT
CDR3: CAPPRDRNQPQHF
D: TRBD1
J: TRBJ1-5
size: .
V: TRBV30

DNA: TGTGCCAGCAGCTTCAGGACTAGCGGATTTTACGAGCAGTACTTC
CDR3: CASSFRTSGFYEQYF
D: TRBD2
J: TRBJ2-7
size: .
V: TRBV5-4

DNA: TGTGCCAGCAGTGGGAGATCTACTAGCGGGAGGTACAATGAGCAGTTCTTC
CDR3: CASSGRSTSGRYNEQFF
D: TRBD2
J: TRBJ2-1
size: .
V: TRBV6-1

DNA: TGCGCCAGCAGCCAGGGACAGGGGGTTACCTACGAGCAGTACTTC
CDR3: CASSQGQGVTYEQYF
D: TRBD1
J: TRBJ2-7
size: .
V: TRBV4-1